Described below is a single T cell receptor beta chain sequence and its context. Its cognate antigen is unknown. This entry comes from a study of PD-1 blockade in mismatch repair-deficient tumors. Clones were read by immunoSEQ multiplex PCR, and TCRdb kept only the in-frame ones, dropping some. The sample includes approximately 80,000 clones, 80% to 90% of them seen just once. The germline CDR1 and CDR2 sequences are SGHKS and YYEKEE (reference sequence). Trimming left V 7 bases short and J 6 bases short, with 5 bases between. CDR3 length: 10 residues. The study, taken as a whole, reports: Rapid post-treatment expansion, then contraction, generally preceding radiologic response, marked tumor-resident clones.

The TCR sequence derives from an adult with mismatch repair-deficient cancer. Source: peripheral blood, taken 44 weeks after starting pembrolizumab. This chain connects TRBV5-5 to TRBJ2-1; D is uncertain. The CDR3 loop is CASHSNEQFF. DNA for the CDR3: TGTGCCAGCCACAGCAATGAGCAGTTCTTC.